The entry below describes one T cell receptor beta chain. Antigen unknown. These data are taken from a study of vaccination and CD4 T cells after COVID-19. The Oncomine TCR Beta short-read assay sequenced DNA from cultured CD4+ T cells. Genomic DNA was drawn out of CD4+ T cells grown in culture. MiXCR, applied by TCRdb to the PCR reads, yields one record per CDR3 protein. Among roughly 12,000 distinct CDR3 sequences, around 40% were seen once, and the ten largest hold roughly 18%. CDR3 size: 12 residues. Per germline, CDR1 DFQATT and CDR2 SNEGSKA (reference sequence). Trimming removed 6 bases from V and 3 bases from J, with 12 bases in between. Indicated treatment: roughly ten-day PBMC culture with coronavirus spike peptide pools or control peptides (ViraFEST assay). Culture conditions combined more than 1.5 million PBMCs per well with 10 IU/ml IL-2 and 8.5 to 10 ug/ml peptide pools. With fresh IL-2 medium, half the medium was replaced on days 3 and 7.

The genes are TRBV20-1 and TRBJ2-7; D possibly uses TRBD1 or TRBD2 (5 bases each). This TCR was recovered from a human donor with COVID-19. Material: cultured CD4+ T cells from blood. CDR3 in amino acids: CSAGSGSYEQYF. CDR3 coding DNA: TGCAGTGCGGGGTCAGGGAGCTACGAGCAGTACTTC.